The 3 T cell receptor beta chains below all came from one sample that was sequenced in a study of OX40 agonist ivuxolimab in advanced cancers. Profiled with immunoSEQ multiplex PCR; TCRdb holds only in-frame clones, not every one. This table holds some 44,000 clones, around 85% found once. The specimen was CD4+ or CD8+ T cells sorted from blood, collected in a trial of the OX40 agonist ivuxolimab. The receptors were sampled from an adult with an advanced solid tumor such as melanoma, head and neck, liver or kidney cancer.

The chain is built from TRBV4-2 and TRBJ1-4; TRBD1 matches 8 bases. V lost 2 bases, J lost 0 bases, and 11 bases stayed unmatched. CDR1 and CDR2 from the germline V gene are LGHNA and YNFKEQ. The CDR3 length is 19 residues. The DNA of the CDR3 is TGTGCCAGCAGCCAACCCATTCGGACAGGGCTAGCAACTAATGAAAAACTGTTTTTT. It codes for CASSQPIRTGLATNEKLFF.

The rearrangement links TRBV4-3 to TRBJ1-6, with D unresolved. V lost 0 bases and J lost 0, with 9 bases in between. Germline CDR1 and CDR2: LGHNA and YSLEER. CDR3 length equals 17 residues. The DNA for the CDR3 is TGCGCCAGCAGCCAAGATCCGATCAGCTCCTATAATTCACCCCTCCACTTT. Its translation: CASSQDPISSYNSPLHF.

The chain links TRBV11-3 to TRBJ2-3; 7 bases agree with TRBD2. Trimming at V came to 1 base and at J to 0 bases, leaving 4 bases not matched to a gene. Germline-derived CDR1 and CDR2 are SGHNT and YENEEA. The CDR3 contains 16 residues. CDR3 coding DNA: TGTGCCAGCAGCTTAGGGAATAGCGGGAGCACAGATACGCAGTATTTT. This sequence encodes CASSLGNSGSTDTQYF.